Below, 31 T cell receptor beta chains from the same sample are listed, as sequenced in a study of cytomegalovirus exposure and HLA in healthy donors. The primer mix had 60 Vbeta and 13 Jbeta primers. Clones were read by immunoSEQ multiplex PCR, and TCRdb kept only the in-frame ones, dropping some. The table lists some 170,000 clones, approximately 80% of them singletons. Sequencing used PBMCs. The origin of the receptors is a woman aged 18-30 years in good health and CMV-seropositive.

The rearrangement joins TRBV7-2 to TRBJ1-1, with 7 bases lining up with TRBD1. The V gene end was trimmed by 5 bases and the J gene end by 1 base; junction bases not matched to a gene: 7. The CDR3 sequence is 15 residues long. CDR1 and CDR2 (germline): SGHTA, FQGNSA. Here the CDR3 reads CASSLEGQPNTEAFF. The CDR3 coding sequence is TGTGCCAGCAGCCTCGAGGGACAGCCGAACACTGAAGCTTTCTTT.

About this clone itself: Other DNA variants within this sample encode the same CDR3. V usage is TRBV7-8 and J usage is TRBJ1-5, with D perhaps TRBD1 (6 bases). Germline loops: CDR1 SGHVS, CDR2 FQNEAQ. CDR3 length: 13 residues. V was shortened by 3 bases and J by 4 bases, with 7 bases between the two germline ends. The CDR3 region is CASSFDRNQPQHF. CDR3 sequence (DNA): TGTGCCAGCAGCTTCGACAGGAATCAGCCCCAGCATTTT.

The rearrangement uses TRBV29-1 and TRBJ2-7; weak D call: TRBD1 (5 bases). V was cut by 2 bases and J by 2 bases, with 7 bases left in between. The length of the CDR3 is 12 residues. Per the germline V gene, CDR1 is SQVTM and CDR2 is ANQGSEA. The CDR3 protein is CSVEQGPYEQYF. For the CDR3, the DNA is TGCAGCGTTGAACAGGGCCCCTACGAGCAGTACTTC.

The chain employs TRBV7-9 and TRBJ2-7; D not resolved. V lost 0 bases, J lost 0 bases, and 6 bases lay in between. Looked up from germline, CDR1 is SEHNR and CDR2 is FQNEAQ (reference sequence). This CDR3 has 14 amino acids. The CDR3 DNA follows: TGTGCCAGCAGCTTAGCTGGCCCCTCCTACGAGCAGTACTTC. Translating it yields CASSLAGPSYEQYF.

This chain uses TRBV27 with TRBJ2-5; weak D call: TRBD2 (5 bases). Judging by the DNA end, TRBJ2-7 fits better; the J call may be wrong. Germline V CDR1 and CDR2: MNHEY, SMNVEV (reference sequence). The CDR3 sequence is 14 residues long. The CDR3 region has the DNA TGTGCCAGTGCTGGGAGTACAGAACTCTACGAGCAGTACTTC. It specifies CASAGSTELYEQYF.

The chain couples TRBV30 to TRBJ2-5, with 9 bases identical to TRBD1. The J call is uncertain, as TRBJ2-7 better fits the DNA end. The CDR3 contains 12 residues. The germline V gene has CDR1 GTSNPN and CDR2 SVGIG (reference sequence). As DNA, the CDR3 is TGTGCCTGGGGGGACAGGGCCTACGAGCAGTACTTC. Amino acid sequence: CAWGDRAYEQYF.

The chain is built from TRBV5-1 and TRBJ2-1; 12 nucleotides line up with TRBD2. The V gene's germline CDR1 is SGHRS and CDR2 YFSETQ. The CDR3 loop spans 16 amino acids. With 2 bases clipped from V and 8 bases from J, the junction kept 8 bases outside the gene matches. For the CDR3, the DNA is TGCGCCAGCAGCTTCATCCTAGCGGGGGGGCCAGATGAGCAGTTCTTC. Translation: CASSFILAGGPDEQFF.

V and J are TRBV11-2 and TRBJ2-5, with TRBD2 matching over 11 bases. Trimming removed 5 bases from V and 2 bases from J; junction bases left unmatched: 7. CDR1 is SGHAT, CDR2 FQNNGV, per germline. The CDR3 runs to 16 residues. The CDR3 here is CASSLRLAGLQETQYF. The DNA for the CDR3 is TGTGCCAGCAGCCTTAGACTAGCGGGGCTTCAAGAGACCCAGTACTTC. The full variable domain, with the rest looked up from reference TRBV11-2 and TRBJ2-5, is EAGVAQSPRYKIIEKRQSVAFWCNPISGHATLYWYQQILGQGPKLLIQFQNNGVVDDSQLPKDRFSAERLKGVDSTLKIQPAKLEDSAVYLCASSLRLAGLQETQYFGPGTRLLVL.

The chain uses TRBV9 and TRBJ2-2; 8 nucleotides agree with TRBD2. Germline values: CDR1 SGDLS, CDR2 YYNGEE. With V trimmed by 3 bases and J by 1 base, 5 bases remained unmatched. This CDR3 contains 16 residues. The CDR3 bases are TGTGCCAGCAGCGCCTCCGCGGGAGGGAACACCGGGGAGCTGTTTTTT. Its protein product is CASSASAGGNTGELFF.

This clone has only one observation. The CDR3 DNA reads TGTGCCAGCTCACCAGGGGGCGGCTATGGCTACACCTTC. Protein product: CASSPGGGYGYTF. The gene calls are TRBV18 and TRBJ1-2, with D possibly being TRBD1 (6 bases). The CDR3 runs 13 residues. Trimming stripped 2 bases from V and 4 bases from J, with 8 bases between. Germline values: CDR1 KGHSH, CDR2 LQKENI.

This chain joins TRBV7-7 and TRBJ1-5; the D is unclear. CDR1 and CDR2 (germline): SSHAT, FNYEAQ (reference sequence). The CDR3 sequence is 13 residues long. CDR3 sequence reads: CAPQPQEDQPQHF. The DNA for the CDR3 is TGTGCTCCGCAACCGCAGGAAGATCAGCCCCAGCATTTT.

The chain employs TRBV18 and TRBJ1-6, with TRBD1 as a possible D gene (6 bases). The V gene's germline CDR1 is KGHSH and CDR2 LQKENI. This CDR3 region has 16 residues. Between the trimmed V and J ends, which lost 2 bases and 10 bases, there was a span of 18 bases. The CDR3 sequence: CASSPTFYQGRSPLHF. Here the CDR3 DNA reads TGTGCCAGCTCACCAACCTTTTACCAGGGGAGATCACCCCTCCACTTT.

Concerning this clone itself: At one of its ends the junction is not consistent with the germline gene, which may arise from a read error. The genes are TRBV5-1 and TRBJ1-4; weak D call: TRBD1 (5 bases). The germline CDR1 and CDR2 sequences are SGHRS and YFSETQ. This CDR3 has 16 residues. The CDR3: CASSPVNPGINEKLFF. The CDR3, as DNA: TGCGCCAGCAGCCCCGTCAACCCAGGGATTAATGAAAAGCTGTTTTTT. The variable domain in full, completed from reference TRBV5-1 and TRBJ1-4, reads KAGVTQTPRYLIKTRGQQVTLSCSPISGHRSVSWYQQTPGQGLQFLFEYFSETQRNKGNFPGRFSGRQFSNSRSEMNVSTLELGDSALYLCASSPVNPGINEKLFFGSGTQLSVL.

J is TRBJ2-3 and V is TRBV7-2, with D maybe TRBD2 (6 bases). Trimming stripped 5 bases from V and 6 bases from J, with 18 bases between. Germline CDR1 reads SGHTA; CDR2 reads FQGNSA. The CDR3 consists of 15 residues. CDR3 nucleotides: TGTGCCAGCAGCCCGGGACTTGGGGAGGAGGATACGCAGTATTTT. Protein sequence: CASSPGLGEEDTQYF.

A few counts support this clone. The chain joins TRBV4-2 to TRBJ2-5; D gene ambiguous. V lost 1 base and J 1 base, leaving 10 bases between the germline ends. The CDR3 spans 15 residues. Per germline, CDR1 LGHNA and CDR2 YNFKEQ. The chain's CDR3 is CASSQGGDSQETQYF. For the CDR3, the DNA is TGTGCCAGCAGCCAAGGAGGTGACTCCCAAGAGACCCAGTACTTC.

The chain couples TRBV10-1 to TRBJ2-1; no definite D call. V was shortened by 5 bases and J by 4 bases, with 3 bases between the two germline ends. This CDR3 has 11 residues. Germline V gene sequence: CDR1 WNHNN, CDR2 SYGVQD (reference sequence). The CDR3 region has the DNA TGCGCCAGCAGTCAATACAATGAGCAGTTCTTC. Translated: CASSQYNEQFF.

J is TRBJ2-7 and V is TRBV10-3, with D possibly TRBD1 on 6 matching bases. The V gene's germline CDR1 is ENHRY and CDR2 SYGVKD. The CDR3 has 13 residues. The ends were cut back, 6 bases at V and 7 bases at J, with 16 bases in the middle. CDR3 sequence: CAIRRTVLKEQYF. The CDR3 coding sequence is TGTGCCATCAGACGGACAGTGCTTAAGGAGCAGTACTTC.

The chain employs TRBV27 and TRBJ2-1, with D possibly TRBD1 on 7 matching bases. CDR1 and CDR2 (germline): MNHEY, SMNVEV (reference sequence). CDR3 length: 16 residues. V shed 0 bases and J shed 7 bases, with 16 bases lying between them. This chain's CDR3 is CASSLSYGGQTNEQFF. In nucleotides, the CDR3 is TGTGCCAGCAGTTTATCTTACGGGGGACAGACGAATGAGCAGTTCTTC.

The CDR3 DNA is TGTGCCAGCAGCTTGTTCAGCTCCTACGAGCAGTACTTC. Protein product: CASSLFSSYEQYF. The chain carries TRBV5-6 and TRBJ2-7, with D uncertain. V was trimmed by 1 base and J by 0 bases, leaving 5 bases between them. Germline assignment: CDR1 SGHDT and CDR2 YYEEEE. CDR3 length: 13 amino acids.

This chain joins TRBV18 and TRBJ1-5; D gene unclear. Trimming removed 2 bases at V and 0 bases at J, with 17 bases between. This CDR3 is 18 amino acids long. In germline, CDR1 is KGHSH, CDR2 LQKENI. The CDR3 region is CASSPGLLRGYSNQPQHF. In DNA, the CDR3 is TGTGCCAGCTCACCAGGACTGCTAAGAGGGTATAGCAATCAGCCCCAGCATTTT.

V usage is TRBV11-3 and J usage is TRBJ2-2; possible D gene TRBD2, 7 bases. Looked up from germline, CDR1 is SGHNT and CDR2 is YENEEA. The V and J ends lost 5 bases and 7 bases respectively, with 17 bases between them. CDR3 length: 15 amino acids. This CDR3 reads CASSPTGGPGGELFF. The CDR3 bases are TGTGCCAGCAGCCCAACCGGGGGGCCAGGCGGGGAGCTGTTTTTT. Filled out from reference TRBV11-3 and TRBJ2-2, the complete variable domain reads EAGVVQSPRYKIIEKKQPVAFWCNPISGHNTLYWYLQNLGQGPELLIRYENEEAVDDSQLPKDRFSAERLKGVDSTLKIQPAELGDSAVYLCASSPTGGPGGELFFGEGSRLTVL.

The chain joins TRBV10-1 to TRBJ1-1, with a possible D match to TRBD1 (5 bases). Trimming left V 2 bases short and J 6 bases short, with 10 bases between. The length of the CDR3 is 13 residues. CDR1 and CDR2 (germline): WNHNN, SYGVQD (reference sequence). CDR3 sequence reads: CASSEGTLSEAFF. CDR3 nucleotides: TGCGCCAGCAGTGAGGGGACTTTATCTGAAGCTTTCTTT.

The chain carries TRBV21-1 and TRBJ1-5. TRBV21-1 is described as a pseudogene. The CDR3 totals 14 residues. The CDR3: CASSTTLGNQPQHF. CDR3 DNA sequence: TGTGCCAGCAGCACCACTCTGGGCAATCAGCCCCAGCATTTT.

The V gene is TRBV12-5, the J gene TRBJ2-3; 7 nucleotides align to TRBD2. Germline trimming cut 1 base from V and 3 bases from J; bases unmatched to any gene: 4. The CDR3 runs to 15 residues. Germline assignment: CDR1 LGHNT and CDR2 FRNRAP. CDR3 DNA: TGTGCTAGTGGTTTGGAGCGGGGAGGGACAGATACGCAGTATTTT. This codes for CASGLERGGTDTQYF. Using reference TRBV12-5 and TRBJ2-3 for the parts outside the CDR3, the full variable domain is DARVTQTPRHKVTEMGQEVTMRCQPILGHNTVFWYRQTMMQGLELLAYFRNRAPLDDSGMPKDRFSAEMPDATLATLKIQPSEPRDSAVYFCASGLERGGTDTQYFGPGTRLTVL.

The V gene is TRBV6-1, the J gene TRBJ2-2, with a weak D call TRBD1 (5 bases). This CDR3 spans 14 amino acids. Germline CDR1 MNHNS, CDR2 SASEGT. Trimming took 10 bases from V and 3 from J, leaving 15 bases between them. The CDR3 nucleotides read TGTGCCACCCAGAATGGGGCGGACACCGGGGAGCTGTTTTTT. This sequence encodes CATQNGADTGELFF.

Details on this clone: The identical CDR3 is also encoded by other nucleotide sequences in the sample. CDR3 loop: CASSWGQGYEQYF. CDR3 sequence (DNA): TGCGCCAGCAGCTGGGGGCAGGGCTACGAGCAGTACTTC. The rearrangement uses TRBV5-1 and TRBJ2-7; the D gene is possibly TRBD1 (6 bases). The V end was cut by 3 bases, the J end by 3 bases, with 10 bases between. The germline gives CDR1 SGHRS, CDR2 YFSETQ. The CDR3 has 13 amino acids.

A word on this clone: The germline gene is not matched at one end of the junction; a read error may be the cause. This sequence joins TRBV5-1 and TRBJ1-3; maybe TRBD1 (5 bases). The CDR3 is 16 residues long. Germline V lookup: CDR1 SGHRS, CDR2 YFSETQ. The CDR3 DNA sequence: TGCGCCAGCAGCAGAGACAGAGTATTGTCCGGAAACGCCATATATTTT. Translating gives CASSRDRVLSGNAIYF.

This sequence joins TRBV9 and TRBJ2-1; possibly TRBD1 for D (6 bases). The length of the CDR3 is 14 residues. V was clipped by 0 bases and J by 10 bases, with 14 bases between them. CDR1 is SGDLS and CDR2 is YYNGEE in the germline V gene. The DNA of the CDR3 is TGTGCCAGCAGCGTAGTGAACAGGGCCTTCGAGCAGTTCTTC. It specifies CASSVVNRAFEQFF.

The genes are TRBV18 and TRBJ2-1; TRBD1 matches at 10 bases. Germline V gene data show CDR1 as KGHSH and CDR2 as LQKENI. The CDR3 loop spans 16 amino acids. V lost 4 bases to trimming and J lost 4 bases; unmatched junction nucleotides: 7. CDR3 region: CASSLQTGGRYNEQFF. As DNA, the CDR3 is TGTGCCAGCTCACTCCAGACAGGGGGCCGTTACAATGAGCAGTTCTTC.

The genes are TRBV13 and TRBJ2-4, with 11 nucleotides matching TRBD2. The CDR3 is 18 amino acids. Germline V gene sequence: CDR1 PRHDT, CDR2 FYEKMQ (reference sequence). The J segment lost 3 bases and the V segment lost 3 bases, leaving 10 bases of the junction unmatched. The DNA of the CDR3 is TGTGCCAGCAGCTTGTCGTCTAGCGGGGGGTTTGGCAAAAACATTCAGTACTTC. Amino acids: CASSLSSSGGFGKNIQYF.

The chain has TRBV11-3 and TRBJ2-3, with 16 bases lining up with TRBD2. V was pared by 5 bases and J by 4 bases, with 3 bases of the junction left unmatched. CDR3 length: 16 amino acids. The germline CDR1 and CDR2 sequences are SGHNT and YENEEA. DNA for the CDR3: TGTGCCAGCAGCCTGGGACTAGCGGGGGGGGCAGATACGCAGTATTTT. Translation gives CASSLGLAGGADTQYF.